The clone carrying this T cell receptor beta chain was detected ten times or more. Its antigen is not known. One entry per CDR3 protein, called by TCRdb with MiXCR from the reads. Of about 130,000 distinct CDR3 sequences listed, almost 9% are singletons. The sample belongs to a study of T cell repertoires in cytomegalovirus infection. Study-wide context: Evidence of both CMV infection and a matching HLA type came from public TCR beta signatures.

Notes on the study in general: Dominating the ex vivo response were TCR beta clonotypes that were CMV-specific and HLA-C-restricted.

Trimming shortened V by 2 bases and J by 4 bases, and 11 bases separated the two germline ends. CDR1 MNHEY and CDR2 SVGAGI come from the germline V gene. This CDR3 region has 15 residues. The sample comprised PBMCs. The clonotype was recovered from a human donor in good health (CMV status not recorded). Some clones in this sample may be carry-over from other donors' samples. The V and J genes are TRBV6-5 and TRBJ2-2; D tentatively fits TRBD1 or TRBD2 (6 bases each). CDR3 protein: CASSYEGGGTGELFF. The DNA for the CDR3 is TGTGCCAGCAGTTACGAGGGGGGCGGCACCGGGGAGCTGTTTTTT.